Below are 27 T cell receptor beta chains sequenced from a single sample in a study of chemoradiotherapy in HPV16-positive cancers. The data were produced by immunoSEQ multiplex PCR, yet TCRdb's version contains in-frame clones alone and is incomplete. Found here are about 4,000 clones, roughly 74% of them singletons; the top ten hold approximately 15%. Specimen collection occurred from a patient who underwent chemoradiotherapy. Receptor source: a human donor with HPV-associated anogenital cancer.

The gene calls are TRBV6-5 and TRBJ1-2; D not resolved. Between the trimmed V and J ends, which lost 6 bases and 0 bases, there was a span of 14 bases. The germline CDR1 and CDR2 sequences are MNHEY and SVGAGI. The CDR3 runs to 15 residues. This CDR3 reads CASSPGRSANYGYTF. The CDR3 region has the DNA TGTGCCAGCAGCCCAGGACGGTCAGCTAACTATGGCTACACCTTC.

The CDR3 nucleotides are TGTGCCAGCAGCTTAGTTCAGGCGGAAGGGAACACCGGGGAGCTGTTTTTT. Translated, it gives CASSLVQAEGNTGELFF. The chain carries TRBV7-6 and TRBJ2-2; unclear D gene. The V end lost 1 base, the J end lost 1 base, and 13 bases lay between the germline ends. CDR3 length: 17 amino acids. The germline V gene has CDR1 SGHVS and CDR2 FNYEAQ.

This chain connects TRBV7-9 to TRBJ2-1; D might be TRBD2 (5 bases). Per the germline V gene, CDR1 is SEHNR and CDR2 is FQNEAQ (reference sequence). The CDR3 has 15 amino acids. V was cut by 3 bases and J by 7 bases, with 16 bases left in between. The CDR3: CASSFTSSGFNEQFF. As DNA, the CDR3 is TGTGCCAGCAGCTTTACTAGTTCGGGTTTTAATGAGCAGTTCTTC.

The CDR3 region has the DNA TGTGCCAGCAGTTCAGATAGGTCCGCGGGCCAAGAGACCCAGTACTTC. Encoded protein: CASSSDRSAGQETQYF. The gene calls are TRBV28 and TRBJ2-5; maybe TRBD2 (5 bases). CDR3 length equals 16 residues. With 4 bases removed from V and 1 base from J, the gap between germline ends came to 16 bases. From germline, CDR1 is MDHEN and CDR2 SYDVKM.

The chain is built from TRBV5-5 and TRBJ1-5, with 9 bases identical to TRBD1. This CDR3 region has 15 residues. Unmatched junction bases numbered 9, after V lost 4 bases and J lost 7 bases. Germline CDR1 SGHKS, CDR2 YYEKEE (reference sequence). CDR3 bases: TGTGCCAGCAGCGCAGACAGGGGGTTGAGACAGCCCCAGCATTTT. Protein sequence: CASSADRGLRQPQHF.

The rearrangement uses TRBV30 and TRBJ1-5; D call uncertain. The CDR3 covers 13 residues. Trimming shortened V by 1 base and J by 3 bases, and 7 bases separated the two germline ends. Germline V lookup: CDR1 GTSNPN, CDR2 SVGIG (reference sequence). The CDR3 DNA follows: TGTGCCTGGAGTGGTGGACCCAATCAGCCCCAGCATTTT. Translating it yields CAWSGGPNQPQHF.

This clone was detected a few times. This chain connects TRBV4-1 to TRBJ2-1; 9 nucleotides align to TRBD1. Germline CDR1 is MGHRA and CDR2 is YSYEKL. This CDR3 spans 17 amino acids. V shed 0 bases, J shed 2 bases, and the junction held 5 bases outside the gene matches. CDR3 protein: CASSQDVWDRAYNEQFF. In nucleotides, the CDR3 is TGCGCCAGCAGCCAAGATGTTTGGGACAGGGCCTACAATGAGCAGTTCTTC.

This clone was observed a handful of times. The gene calls are TRBV13 and TRBJ1-1, with D maybe TRBD1 (5 bases). Trimming took 7 bases from V and 0 from J, leaving 9 bases between them. This CDR3 is built from 13 residues. Germline values: CDR1 PRHDT, CDR2 FYEKMQ (reference sequence). The DNA of the CDR3 is TGTGCCAGCAAGACAGCCTTGAACACTGAAGCTTTCTTT. This sequence encodes CASKTALNTEAFF. The full variable domain, in which reference TRBV13 and TRBJ1-1 provide the parts outside the CDR3, is AAGVIQSPRHLIKEKRETATLKCYPIPRHDTVYWYQQGPGQDPQFLISFYEKMQSDKGSIPDRFSAQQFSDYHSELNMSSLELGDSALYFCASKTALNTEAFFGQGTRLTVV.

The chain carries TRBV18 and TRBJ2-7; D uncertain. Per germline, CDR1 KGHSH and CDR2 LQKENI. Trimming removed 3 bases from V and 0 bases from J, with 12 bases in between. The CDR3 sequence is 15 residues long. CDR3 sequence: CASSPGLKSSYEQYF. The CDR3 DNA follows: TGTGCCAGCTCACCGGGCCTCAAAAGCTCCTACGAGCAGTACTTC. Based on the CDR3 plus reference TRBV18 and TRBJ2-7, the full variable domain is NAGVMQNPRHLVRRRGQEARLRCSPMKGHSHVYWYRQLPEEGLKFMVYLQKENIIDESGMPKERFSAEFPKEGPSILRIQQVVRGDSAAYFCASSPGLKSSYEQYFGPGTRLTVT.

This sequence joins TRBV14 and TRBJ2-2; D is undetermined. CDR1 and CDR2 (germline): SGHDN, FVKESK. The CDR3 sequence is 15 residues long. Trimming took off 0 bases at V and 7 bases at J, with 12 bases between the two ends. CDR3 sequence: CASSQDYFNFGELFF. In DNA form, the CDR3 reads TGTGCCAGCAGCCAAGATTATTTCAACTTCGGGGAGCTGTTTTTT.

This chain joins TRBV19 and TRBJ1-1; 11 nucleotides agree with TRBD1. Germline assignment: CDR1 LNHDA and CDR2 SQIVND (reference sequence). This CDR3 has 16 amino acids. Germline trimming cut 4 bases from V and 3 bases from J; bases unmatched to any gene: 7. The CDR3 region has the DNA TGTGCCAGTAGTACTTCACCGGGACAGGGGGACACTGAAGCTTTCTTT. Residues: CASSTSPGQGDTEAFF.

The table lists this clone with a few counts. This sequence joins TRBV5-1 and TRBJ2-7, with D unclear. CDR3 size: 12 residues. The germline gives CDR1 SGHRS, CDR2 YFSETQ. Trimming shortened V by 3 bases and J by 3 bases, and 7 bases separated the two germline ends. The CDR3 sequence: CASSSVGYEQYF. The CDR3, as DNA: TGCGCCAGCAGCTCGGTGGGCTACGAGCAGTACTTC. Full variable domain (remainder filled in from reference TRBV5-1 and TRBJ2-7): KAGVTQTPRYLIKTRGQQVTLSCSPISGHRSVSWYQQTPGQGLQFLFEYFSETQRNKGNFPGRFSGRQFSNSRSEMNVSTLELGDSALYLCASSSVGYEQYFGPGTRLTVT.

This chain connects TRBV5-1 to TRBJ2-1, with 11 bases aligning to TRBD2. The CDR3 sequence is 15 residues long. Germline CDR1 is SGHRS and CDR2 is YFSETQ. The ends lost 4 bases at V and 6 bases at J; junction bases unmatched: 6. CDR3 region: CASSNSGGAFNEQFF. Written as DNA, the CDR3 is TGCGCCAGCAGCAATAGCGGGGGGGCCTTCAATGAGCAGTTCTTC. The variable domain in full, completed from reference TRBV5-1 and TRBJ2-1, reads KAGVTQTPRYLIKTRGQQVTLSCSPISGHRSVSWYQQTPGQGLQFLFEYFSETQRNKGNFPGRFSGRQFSNSRSEMNVSTLELGDSALYLCASSNSGGAFNEQFFGPGTRLTVL.

This rearrangement joins TRBV7-3 to TRBJ2-5, with 11 bases aligning to TRBD2. This CDR3 has 16 residues. Trimming took 0 bases from V and 4 from J; bases not matched to a gene: 4. Germline CDR1 is SGHTA and CDR2 is FQGTGA. CDR3 protein: CASSLTSSGGLETQYF. The DNA of the CDR3 is TGTGCCAGCAGCTTAACATCTAGCGGGGGGCTAGAGACCCAGTACTTC.

The J gene is TRBJ1-1, the V gene TRBV30, with no clear D. The ends were cut back, 4 bases at V and 0 bases at J, with 9 bases in the middle. This CDR3 contains 13 residues. In germline, CDR1 is GTSNPN, CDR2 SVGIG (reference sequence). CDR3 in DNA: TGTGCCTGGACCGAGGGTTTGAACACTGAAGCTTTCTTT. Translation: CAWTEGLNTEAFF.

This rearrangement joins TRBV5-6 to TRBJ1-5; D is perhaps TRBD1 (6 bases). The germline V and J ends were trimmed by 4 bases and 3 bases, with 11 bases remaining between them. The CDR3 extends over 14 amino acids. Germline V gene data show CDR1 as SGHDT and CDR2 as YYEEEE. CDR3 protein: CASSRGQNNQPQHF. Written as DNA, the CDR3 is TGTGCCAGCAGCCGAGGACAGAACAATCAGCCCCAGCATTTT.

CDR3: CASRAVRPESFF. Written as DNA, the CDR3 is TGTGCCAGCCGAGCGGTACGTCCTGAATCGTTCTTC. This chain joins TRBV2 and TRBJ2-1; D might be TRBD2 (5 bases). From germline, CDR1 is SNHLY and CDR2 FYNNEI. The CDR3 sequence is 12 residues long. Trimming stripped 8 bases from V and 15 bases from J, with 20 bases between. Looking up the rest from reference TRBV2 and TRBJ2-1 gives the full variable domain: EPEVTQTPSHQVTQMGQEVILRCVPISNHLYFYWYRQILGQKVEFLVSFYNNEISEKSEIFDDQFSVERPDGSNFTLKIRSTKLEDSAMYFCASRAVRPESFFGPGTRLTVL.

Only one count was recorded for this clone. This sequence joins TRBV9 and TRBJ2-2; D gene unclear. The length of the CDR3 is 14 residues. V lost 0 bases and J 7 bases, leaving 10 bases between the germline ends. Germline V gives CDR1 SGDLS, CDR2 YYNGEE. The CDR3 spells CASSVAWGSGELFF. In nucleotides, the CDR3 is TGTGCCAGCAGCGTAGCCTGGGGTAGCGGGGAGCTGTTTTTT. The full variable domain, completed using reference TRBV9 and TRBJ2-2, is DSGVTQTPKHLITATGQRVTLRCSPRSGDLSVYWYQQSLDQGLQFLIQYYNGEERAKGNILERFSAQQFPDLHSELNLSSLELGDSALYFCASSVAWGSGELFFGEGSRLTVL.

The chain is built from TRBV7-9 and TRBJ2-2, with 12 bases identical to TRBD1. V lost 3 bases and J lost 7; bases outside the gene matches: 3. The CDR3 sequence is 15 residues long. Germline CDR1 SEHNR, CDR2 FQNEAQ (reference sequence). CDR3 amino acids: CASSLGQGAGGELFF. The CDR3 DNA follows: TGTGCCAGCAGCTTGGGACAGGGGGCCGGCGGGGAGCTGTTTTTT.

The genes are TRBV5-5 and TRBJ2-7, with 7 bases lining up with TRBD1. CDR3 length equals 12 residues. J gave up 4 bases and V 5 bases, and 3 bases lay outside the gene matches. Looked up from germline, CDR1 is SGHKS and CDR2 is YYEKEE (reference sequence). The DNA for the CDR3 is TGTGCCAGCAGTACACAGGGGTACGAGCAGTACTTC. It yields the protein CASSTQGYEQYF.

The J gene is TRBJ2-5, the V gene TRBV2; no firm D call. The V end lost 4 bases, the J end lost 2 bases, and 8 bases lay between the germline ends. The germline gives CDR1 SNHLY, CDR2 FYNNEI. The CDR3 has 13 residues. CDR3: CASSVAKQETQYF. The DNA of the CDR3 is TGTGCCAGCAGTGTAGCAAAACAAGAGACCCAGTACTTC.

This clone was counted only a few times. The chain carries TRBV19 and TRBJ1-6; TRBD1 aligns across 7 bases. The CDR3 has 17 residues. V gave up 8 bases and J gave up 4 bases; unmatched junction bases: 14. Germline V lookup: CDR1 LNHDA, CDR2 SQIVND (reference sequence). DNA for the CDR3: TGTGCCAGTGGACGCTGGACAGGCACGGATTATAATTCACCCCTCCACTTT. Protein sequence: CASGRWTGTDYNSPLHF.

This chain links TRBV6-4 with TRBJ1-1; D gene ambiguous. The germline V and J ends were trimmed by 3 bases and 1 base, with 6 bases remaining between them. The CDR3 runs to 13 residues. CDR1 and CDR2 (germline): MRHNA, SNTAGT. The CDR3 coding sequence is TGTGCCAGCAGTGAAAGTTGGAACACTGAAGCTTTCTTT. Amino acids: CASSESWNTEAFF.

V gene TRBV7-3 combines with J gene TRBJ2-2, with D unclear. Germline V gene sequence: CDR1 SGHTA, CDR2 FQGTGA. The ends were cut back, 2 bases at V and 7 bases at J, with 5 bases in the middle. CDR3 length: 12 residues. The CDR3 loop is CASSLGIGELFF. The CDR3 DNA reads as TGTGCCAGCAGCTTAGGGATCGGGGAGCTGTTTTTT.

V is TRBV7-2 and J is TRBJ2-1, with D unresolved. The V gene lost 3 bases and the J gene lost 3 bases, with 6 bases spanning the gap. There are 13 residues in the CDR3. Germline assignment: CDR1 SGHTA and CDR2 FQGNSA. CDR3 bases: TGTGCCAGCAGCTTGAGCTTCTACAATGAGCAGTTCTTC. Translating it yields CASSLSFYNEQFF.

The gene calls are TRBV9 and TRBJ1-6; tentatively, D is TRBD1 (6 bases). V lost 0 bases, J lost 5 bases, and 9 bases lay in between. Germline V gene data show CDR1 as SGDLS and CDR2 as YYNGEE. This CDR3 has 15 amino acids. The CDR3 region has the DNA TGTGCCAGCAGCGTAGGGAACAGGGATAATTCACCCCTCCACTTT. Translated: CASSVGNRDNSPLHF.

This chain uses TRBV9 with TRBJ2-5, with D possibly TRBD1 on 6 matching bases. Trimming removed 7 bases at V and 1 base at J, with 17 bases between. Looked up from germline, CDR1 is SGDLS and CDR2 is YYNGEE. CDR3 length: 15 amino acids. CDR3 loop: CASSNRGQPQETQYF. CDR3 in DNA: TGTGCCAGCTCTAATAGGGGACAACCCCAAGAGACCCAGTACTTC.